These T cell receptor beta chains were read from a single sample in a study of shared clonotypes between healthy human individuals. Here immunoSEQ multiplex PCR was the method, and the copy in TCRdb shows in-frame clones only, minus some. The table includes roughly 2,300,000 clones, about nine tenths detected once. Sequences were obtained from naive CD4+ T cells from PBMCs. These TCRs come from a man younger than 35 in good health. Some clones in this sample may be carry-over from other donors' samples. Both conserved end residues are part of each CDR3. The D gene is left open where the match is weak. Part of the rows lack a size; the others show once, few, many or a class for expanded clones.

- TRBJ2-1 TRBV5-6 - CASSPLFRNEQFF TGTGCCAGCAGCCCCCTCTTCCGGAATGAGCAGTTCTTC
- TRBJ2-1 TRBV7-3 TRBD2 CASSGSGRALDEQFF TGTGCCAGCAGCGGGAGCGGGAGGGCCCTCGATGAGCAGTTCTTC
- TRBJ2-6 TRBV28 - CATIGGFSGANVLTF TGTGCCACCATCGGAGGGTTCTCTGGGGCCAACGTCCTGACTTTC
- TRBJ1-1 TRBV2 - CASRAGSAGRAFF TGTGCCAGCAGGGCGGGATCCGCGGGAAGAGCTTTCTTT
- TRBJ2-1 TRBV10-1 - CASSEFTNEQFF TGCGCCAGCAGTGAGTTTACGAATGAGCAGTTCTTC
- TRBJ2-7 TRBV11-2 TRBD2 CASSLVTNPGLGFEQYF TGTGCCAGCAGCTTAGTCACGAACCCGGGACTAGGCTTCGAGCAGTACTTC
- TRBJ2-7 TRBV18 TRBD1 CASSTGQENEQYF TGTGCCAGCTCTACCGGACAGGAGAACGAGCAGTACTTC
- TRBJ2-2 TRBV9 - CASSVSTGELFF TGTGCCAGCAGCGTGTCGACCGGGGAGCTGTTTTTT
- TRBJ2-7 TRBV29-1 - CSVEGAGPPTEQYF TGCAGCGTTGAAGGGGCAGGGCCGCCAACCGAGCAGTACTTC
- TRBJ1-3 TRBV6-1 TRBD1 CASRGQNGNTIYF TGTGCCAGCCGGGGACAGAATGGAAACACCATATATTTT
once TRBJ1-2 TRBV5-4 - CASSVELGTYGYTF TGTGCCAGCAGCGTCGAATTGGGCACCTATGGCTACACCTTC
- TRBJ1-2 TRBV28 - CASSFQTGYGYTF TGTGCCAGCAGTTTCCAAACAGGTTACGGCTACACCTTC
- TRBJ2-7 TRBV30 TRBD1 CAWRPGQGAYEQYF TGTGCCTGGAGGCCGGGACAGGGGGCCTACGAGCAGTACTTC
- TRBJ2-7 TRBV5-1 TRBD2 CASSRGLAGVIEQYF TGCGCCAGCAGCCGGGGACTAGCGGGAGTTATCGAGCAGTACTTC
once TRBJ1-1 TRBV5-4 - CASSLGRNMNTEAFF TGTGCCAGCAGCTTGGGTCGGAATATGAACACTGAAGCTTTCTTT
- TRBJ1-2 TRBV28 - CASSSVGTVPYGYTF TGTGCCAGCAGTTCGGTTGGGACCGTACCCTATGGCTACACCTTC
- TRBJ2-1 TRBV11-3 TRBD2 CASSSGTSGTNNYNEQFF TGTGCCAGCAGCTCCGGGACTAGCGGAACCAACAACTACAATGAGCAGTTCTTC
- TRBJ2-1 TRBV7-9 TRBD1 CASSPGQLYNEQFF TGTGCCAGTAGTCCGGGACAGCTTTACAATGAGCAGTTCTTC
- TRBJ2-7 TRBV6-6 TRBD1 CASSYLGTGSEQYF TGTGCCAGCAGTTACTTAGGGACAGGGAGCGAGCAGTACTTC
- TRBJ2-3 TRBV19 TRBD2 CASSTQASGGTDTQYF TGTGCCAGTAGTACCCAAGCTAGCGGGGGCACAGATACGCAGTATTTT
- TRBJ2-7 TRBV18 - CASSPFGQNEQYF TGTGCCAGCTCACCATTCGGGCAGAATGAGCAGTACTTC
- TRBJ1-1 TRBV29-1 - CSVGLQGRVNTEAFF TGCAGCGTTGGTCTGCAGGGGAGGGTGAACACTGAAGCTTTCTTT
- TRBJ1-1 TRBV6-5 TRBD1 CASSSGQGNTEAFF TGTGCCAGCAGTTCCGGACAGGGGAACACTGAAGCTTTCTTT
- TRBJ2-2 TRBV29-1 TRBD2 CSVIISGVNTGELFF TGCAGCGTCATTATTAGCGGGGTGAACACCGGGGAGCTGTTTTTT
- TRBJ2-5 TRBV28 - CASSLSGGGGTLQETQYF TGTGCCAGCAGTTTATCGGGGGGCGGCGGGACCCTACAAGAGACCCAGTACTTC
once TRBJ1-1 TRBV6-6 - CASVPAKNTEAFF TGTGCCAGCGTACCCGCTAAGAACACTGAAGCTTTCTTT
once TRBJ2-1 TRBV19 TRBD1 CASVPGQGYNEQFF TGTGCCAGTGTACCGGGACAGGGCTACAATGAGCAGTTCTTC
- TRBJ2-7 TRBV18 TRBD1 CASSRDSSYEQYF TGTGCCAGCTCACGGGACAGCTCCTACGAGCAGTACTTC
- TRBJ2-3 TRBV7-2 TRBD2 CASSYTSGSTDTQYF TGTGCCAGCAGCTACACTAGCGGTTCCACAGATACGCAGTATTTT
- TRBJ1-3 TRBV28 - CASSIRLRSGNTIYF TGTGCCAGCAGCATAAGGTTACGCTCTGGAAACACCATATATTTT
- TRBJ2-7 TRBV7-8 TRBD2 CASSQTSGTVPYEQYF TGTGCCAGCAGCCAGACTAGCGGGACCGTACCCTACGAGCAGTACTTC
- TRBJ2-1 TRBV7-3 - CASSELGEYNEQFF TGTGCCAGCAGCGAGTTGGGGGAATACAATGAGCAGTTCTTC
few TRBJ1-5 TRBV1 - CTSSRYRQPVNQPQHF TGCACCAGCAGCCGATATCGCCAGCCCGTCAATCAGCCCCAGCATTTT
- TRBJ2-7 TRBV5-1 - CASSLGGGNYEQYF TGCGCCAGCAGCTTAGGTGGGGGGAACTACGAGCAGTACTTC
- TRBJ2-1 TRBV6-4 TRBD2 CASSQSGTSGRAGNEQFF TGTGCCAGCAGTCAATCCGGGACTAGCGGGAGGGCCGGTAATGAGCAGTTCTTC
once TRBJ2-7 TRBV2 TRBD1 CASSGQAYEQYF TGTGCCAGCAGCGGACAGGCGTACGAGCAGTACTTC
- TRBJ2-7 TRBV4-3 - CASSQDSWGAQRSYEQYF TGCGCCAGCAGCCAAGATTCATGGGGTGCACAGAGATCCTACGAGCAGTACTTC
- TRBJ2-1 TRBV7-9 TRBD2 CASSLARLAGGSYNEQFF TGTGCCAGCAGCTTAGCTCGACTAGCGGGAGGCTCCTACAATGAGCAGTTCTTC
- TRBJ2-1 TRBV15 - CATSRGNNEQFF TGTGCCACCAGCAGAGGGAACAATGAGCAGTTCTTC
- TRBJ2-3 TRBV4-1 TRBD2 CASSQFLAGVYTQYF TGCGCCAGCAGCCAATTTCTAGCGGGAGTATATACGCAGTATTTT
- TRBJ2-7 TRBV5-1 - CASSLVAGLAPYEQYF TGCGCCAGCAGCTTGGTTGCAGGGCTGGCCCCCTACGAGCAGTACTTC
- TRBJ2-5 TRBV6-5 - CASSYTQGTQYF TGTGCCAGCAGTTATACGCAAGGGACCCAGTACTTC
once TRBJ2-2 TRBV28 - CASSSANTGELFF TGTGCCAGCAGTTCTGCGAACACCGGGGAGCTGTTTTTT
- TRBJ2-7 TRBV11-3 - CASSSPRASHRSEQYF TGTGCCAGCAGCTCACCTAGGGCATCCCACAGAAGCGAGCAGTACTTC
- TRBJ2-2 TRBV15 - CATSNGEKRSGELFF TGTGCCACCAGTAACGGGGAAAAGCGGTCCGGGGAGCTGTTTTTT
once TRBJ2-5 TRBV5-4 - CASSFDRFAALGQETQYF TGTGCCAGCAGCTTCGATAGGTTTGCGGCATTGGGACAAGAGACCCAGTACTTC
- TRBJ1-2 TRBV27 - CASSLSPGVIYGYTF TGTGCCAGCAGTTTATCGCCAGGGGTGATCTATGGCTACACCTTC
- TRBJ2-7 TRBV6-6 - CASSLAGPEYEQYF TGTGCCAGCAGCCTGGCGGGCCCCGAGTACGAGCAGTACTTC
- TRBJ2-5 TRBV9 - CASSRGQGQTQYF TGTGCCAGCAGCAGAGGGCAGGGGCAGACCCAGTACTTC
- TRBJ2-1 TRBV29-1 - CSVEVSAPQPFF TGCAGCGTTGAAGTTAGCGCTCCTCAGCCGTTCTTC
- TRBJ2-5 TRBV6-1 TRBD2 CASRLAGGQETQYF TGTGCCAGCAGGCTAGCGGGAGGCCAAGAGACCCAGTACTTC
- TRBJ1-5 TRBV2 TRBD1 CASSRDRGPTSNQPQHF TGTGCCAGTAGCCGGGACAGGGGGCCGACTAGCAATCAGCCCCAGCATTTT
- TRBJ2-2 TRBV5-1 TRBD1 CASSGTGGTGELFF TGCGCCAGCAGCGGAACAGGGGGCACCGGGGAGCTGTTTTTT
once TRBJ2-1 TRBV5-1 TRBD2 CASSLVPGGSYNEQFF TGCGCCAGCAGCTTGGTTCCGGGAGGTTCCTACAATGAGCAGTTCTTC
- TRBJ2-6 TRBV4-2 - CASSHYRASGANVLTF TGTGCCAGCAGCCACTACAGGGCCTCTGGGGCCAACGTCCTGACTTTC
few TRBJ1-5 TRBV7-9 - CASGPIWPQHF TGTGCCAGCGGCCCAATTTGGCCCCAGCATTTT
- TRBJ1-3 TRBV6-5 - CASGLGGSINTIYF TGTGCCAGCGGGCTTGGAGGTTCAATAAACACCATATATTTT
once TRBJ2-3 TRBV15 TRBD2 CATSREGLASTDTQYF TGTGCCACCAGCAGAGAGGGACTAGCGAGCACAGATACGCAGTATTTT
once TRBJ2-5 TRBV5-1 - CASSLLPGLETQYF TGCGCCAGCAGCTTACTTCCGGGACTAGAGACCCAGTACTTC